The 30 T cell receptor beta chains below come from one sample, sequenced in a study of radiotherapy plus CTLA-4 blockade in lung cancer. Measured with immunoSEQ multiplex PCR; TCRdb has only the in-frame clones, and not every one. Among around 56,000 clones, roughly four fifths were seen once, and the ten largest hold over 15%. The material was peripheral blood, obtained from a patient treated with radiotherapy plus ipilimumab. These receptors were taken from a human donor with non-small cell lung cancer who had a complete response to radiotherapy plus ipilimumab.

The chain combines TRBV6-5 with TRBJ1-1, with D possibly TRBD1 on 6 matching bases. This CDR3 is 13 amino acids long. Trimming shortened V by 2 bases and J by 4 bases, and 8 bases separated the two germline ends. Germline-derived CDR1 and CDR2 are MNHEY and SVGAGI. This CDR3 reads CASSYRGGTEAFF. CDR3 sequence (DNA): TGTGCCAGCAGTTACAGAGGGGGCACTGAAGCTTTCTTT.

The rearrangement joins TRBV6-5 to TRBJ1-2; D not resolved. This CDR3 is built from 14 residues. V was shortened by 0 bases and J by 0 bases, with 5 bases between the two germline ends. Germline CDR1 MNHEY, CDR2 SVGAGI. The CDR3 DNA follows: TGTGCCAGCAGTTACTCGGGAGCTAACTATGGCTACACCTTC. Translation gives CASSYSGANYGYTF.

The chain recombines TRBV7-2 with TRBJ2-1, with 7 positions matching TRBD2. Germline CDR1 is SGHTA and CDR2 is FQGNSA. This CDR3 is 15 amino acids long. The ends lost 1 base at V and 9 bases at J; junction bases unmatched: 9. CDR3 amino acids: CASSLGGGPATEQFF. CDR3 sequence (DNA): TGTGCCAGCAGCTTAGGGGGAGGGCCGGCAACTGAGCAGTTCTTC.

Here the CDR3 DNA reads TGCGCCAGCAGCCGCGGGACAGGCTCCTACAATGAGCAGTTCTTC. It encodes CASSRGTGSYNEQFF. This chain connects TRBV5-1 to TRBJ2-1; 8 nucleotides align to TRBD1. The CDR3 spans 15 residues. The germline V gene has CDR1 SGHRS and CDR2 YFSETQ. The V gene end was trimmed by 4 bases and the J gene end by 0 bases; junction bases not matched to a gene: 3.

This chain uses TRBV7-9 with TRBJ2-3, with 14 positions matching TRBD2. The CDR3 extends over 18 amino acids. Germline CDR1 SEHNR, CDR2 FQNEAQ (reference sequence). Trimming at V came to 4 bases and at J to 0 bases, leaving 6 bases not matched to a gene. The CDR3 coding sequence is TGTGCCAGCAGCTGGAGACTAGCGGGGGGGCGTAGCACAGATACGCAGTATTTT. As protein: CASSWRLAGGRSTDTQYF.

This clone has a single count. The CDR3 loop reads CASSTTPGRAGDTQYF. The DNA for the CDR3 is TGTGCCAGCAGCACGACTCCCGGGAGGGCTGGAGATACGCAGTATTTT. V usage is TRBV7-2 and J usage is TRBJ2-3; 8 positions agree with TRBD2. Losses at the gene ends were 5 bases for V and 5 bases for J; bases not matched to a gene: 12. The CDR3 contains 16 residues. Per the germline V gene, CDR1 is SGHTA and CDR2 is FQGNSA.

The gene calls are TRBV27 and TRBJ2-4; 7 bases map to TRBD1. The CDR3 covers 14 residues. Germline CDR1 and CDR2: MNHEY and SMNVEV (reference sequence). Trimming cost V 6 bases and J 5 bases; bases outside gene matches: 7. For the CDR3, the DNA is TGTGCCAGCAGGCTGACAGGGTCTCAAAACATTCAGTACTTC. It specifies CASRLTGSQNIQYF.

This chain uses TRBV7-2 with TRBJ2-7; a weak D match, TRBD1 (7 bases). Germline V gives CDR1 SGHTA, CDR2 FQGNSA. V was pared by 4 bases and J by 2 bases, with 15 bases between. This CDR3 is 15 amino acids long. The CDR3: CASSYQGGEAYEQYF. The DNA for the CDR3 is TGTGCCAGCAGCTACCAGGGGGGCGAAGCCTACGAGCAGTACTTC.

V and J are TRBV13 and TRBJ2-7; D possibly corresponds to TRBD2 (5 bases). The CDR3 is 17 amino acids. Germline V gene sequence: CDR1 PRHDT, CDR2 FYEKMQ (reference sequence). Trimming shortened V by 4 bases and J by 3 bases, and 22 bases separated the two germline ends. Here the CDR3 DNA reads TGTGCCAGCAGCTCGACCCGCTACAACGGGAAGTTCTACGAGCAGTACTTC. The encoded protein is CASSSTRYNGKFYEQYF.

This clone was observed a few times. V usage is TRBV14 and J usage is TRBJ1-3; D may be TRBD1 (6 bases). This CDR3 has 14 residues. Germline values: CDR1 SGHDN, CDR2 FVKESK. Trimming shortened V by 1 base and J by 4 bases, and 8 bases separated the two germline ends. The chain's CDR3 is CASSQGTAGNTIYF. The CDR3 DNA is TGTGCCAGCAGCCAAGGGACAGCAGGAAACACCATATATTTT.

The V gene is TRBV6-5, the J gene TRBJ1-2, with 7 bases matching TRBD1. Germline CDR1 is MNHEY and CDR2 is SVGAGI. There are 15 residues in the CDR3. V trimming: 6 bases; J trimming: 4 bases; junction bases outside the gene matches: 11. Here the CDR3 reads CASSQLQGTFYGYTF. Written as DNA, the CDR3 is TGTGCCAGCAGCCAACTACAGGGGACTTTCTATGGCTACACCTTC.

The chain joins TRBV7-6 to TRBJ2-7, with 10 bases identical to TRBD2. There are 15 residues in the CDR3. With V trimmed by 1 base and J by 3 bases, 3 bases remained unmatched. Germline CDR1 SGHVS, CDR2 FNYEAQ. The CDR3 sequence is CASSLEAGGYYEQYV. DNA of the CDR3: TGTGCCAGCAGCTTAGAAGCGGGAGGGTACTACGAGCAGTACGTC.

The V and J genes are TRBV6-5 and TRBJ2-3; 7 bases map to TRBD1. V dropped 0 bases and J dropped 4; count of bases not matched to a gene: 7. The CDR3 sequence is 16 residues long. Germline assignment: CDR1 MNHEY and CDR2 SVGAGI. The CDR3 spells CASSYSDRKGADTQYF. The CDR3 DNA sequence: TGTGCCAGCAGTTACTCGGACAGGAAAGGGGCAGATACGCAGTATTTT.

A note on this clone: At the DNA level, this CDR3 is encoded by other sequences in the same sample as well. The rearrangement joins TRBV27 to TRBJ1-1, with D tentatively TRBD1 (5 bases). The V end was cut by 3 bases, the J end by 1 base, with 9 bases between. The V gene's germline CDR1 is MNHEY and CDR2 SMNVEV (reference sequence). The length of the CDR3 is 14 residues. CDR3 amino acids: CASSLEGRNTEAFF. The CDR3 bases are TGTGCCAGCAGTTTGGAGGGGCGGAACACTGAAGCTTTCTTT.

The chain combines TRBV4-1 with TRBJ2-3; 7 positions agree with TRBD2. This CDR3 is 15 amino acids long. Trimming removed 0 bases from V and 6 bases from J; junction bases left unmatched: 6. Germline V lookup: CDR1 MGHRA, CDR2 YSYEKL. This CDR3 is CASSQDSLREDTQYF. CDR3 DNA: TGCGCCAGCAGCCAAGATTCCTTGCGGGAGGATACGCAGTATTTT.

This chain uses TRBV7-9 with TRBJ1-2; D may be TRBD1 (6 bases). The CDR3 totals 13 residues. The V gene lost 5 bases and the J gene lost 2 bases, with 9 bases spanning the gap. CDR1 is SEHNR, CDR2 FQNEAQ, per germline (reference sequence). The DNA of the CDR3 is TGTGCCAGCAGCCCAACAGGGAACTATGGCTACACCTTC. It translates to CASSPTGNYGYTF.

The rearrangement uses TRBV25-1 and TRBJ1-2; D remains ambiguous. CDR3 size: 17 residues. Trimming removed 3 bases from V and 2 bases from J, with 19 bases in between. CDR1 and CDR2 from the germline V gene are MGHDK and SYGVNS. The CDR3 nucleotides read TGTGCCAGCAGTGATGGGGTAGGGAGTCCCCCGAACTATGGCTACACCTTC. Its protein product is CASSDGVGSPPNYGYTF.

This clone was detected only a few times. The CDR3 loop reads CASSLGAADGYTF. DNA for the CDR3: TGTGCCAGCAGCTTGGGGGCAGCTGATGGCTACACCTTC. J is TRBJ1-2 and V is TRBV5-6; no firm D call. The CDR3 totals 13 residues. CDR1 is SGHDT and CDR2 is YYEEEE in the germline V gene. The V end lost 0 bases, the J end lost 6 bases, and 9 bases lay between the germline ends.

This clone was seen only a few times. V is TRBV27 and J is TRBJ2-3; TRBD2 matches 15 bases. The V segment lost 0 bases and the J segment 4 bases; nucleotides outside the gene matches: 5. Germline V gene lookup returns CDR1 MNHEY and CDR2 SMNVEV (reference sequence). CDR3 size: 18 residues. CDR3 sequence reads: CASSLSGLAGGPPDTQYF. CDR3 DNA: TGTGCCAGCAGTTTATCCGGACTAGCGGGAGGGCCCCCAGATACGCAGTATTTT.

A few counts support this clone. J is TRBJ1-1 and V is TRBV28, with 8 bases fitting TRBD1. Germline assignment: CDR1 MDHEN and CDR2 SYDVKM. V lost 6 bases to trimming and J lost 5 bases; unmatched junction nucleotides: 11. This CDR3 has 15 amino acids. DNA for the CDR3: TGTGCCAGCAGGACAGGGGCTCAGAGCCAGACTGAAGCTTTCTTT. Amino acid sequence: CASRTGAQSQTEAFF.

The chain combines TRBV30 with TRBJ2-7, with 8 bases aligning to TRBD2. Trimming removed 2 bases from V and 4 bases from J; junction bases left unmatched: 4. Germline V CDR1 and CDR2: GTSNPN, SVGIG (reference sequence). This CDR3 spans 13 amino acids. DNA for the CDR3: TGTGCCTGGAGTCAAGCGGGGGCTTACGAGCAGTACTTC. Its translation is CAWSQAGAYEQYF.

J is TRBJ2-7 and V is TRBV6-1; TRBD1 aligns across 7 bases. The CDR3 is 12 amino acids. Germline V CDR1 and CDR2: MNHNS, SASEGT. The ends lost 6 bases at V and 4 bases at J; junction bases unmatched: 3. CDR3 in amino acids: CASRMTGYEQYF. In DNA, the CDR3 is TGTGCCAGCAGGATGACAGGGTACGAGCAGTACTTC.

This chain's CDR3 is CASSSHSYEQYF. The CDR3 DNA reads TGTGCCAGCAGCTCCCACTCCTACGAGCAGTACTTC. This chain uses TRBV5-4 with TRBJ2-7, with D unclear. Germline V gene data show CDR1 as SGHNT and CDR2 as YYREEE (reference sequence). Deletions cut 3 bases from V and 0 bases from J, with 4 bases between. The CDR3 covers 12 residues.

The CDR3 reads CASSLQLASGVLAYNEQFF. The CDR3 DNA reads as TGCGCCAGCAGCTTACAGTTGGCTAGCGGGGTTTTGGCCTACAATGAGCAGTTCTTC. This chain uses TRBV5-1 with TRBJ2-1, with 9 positions matching TRBD2. CDR1 and CDR2 (germline): SGHRS, YFSETQ. The CDR3 is 19 amino acids. V dropped 2 bases and J dropped 2; count of bases not matched to a gene: 14.

The genes are TRBV12-5 and TRBJ2-7, with D unresolved. This CDR3 has 11 amino acids. V was pared by 1 base and J by 5 bases, with 3 bases between. Germline CDR1 LGHNT, CDR2 FRNRAP. As DNA, the CDR3 is TGTGCTAGTGGTTTGGGAGACGAGCAGTACTTC. It translates to CASGLGDEQYF.

The rearrangement links TRBV5-1 to TRBJ2-1, with D perhaps TRBD2 (7 bases). The CDR3 extends over 14 amino acids. Germline CDR1 reads SGHRS; CDR2 reads YFSETQ. Trimming shortened V by 0 bases and J by 6 bases, and 10 bases separated the two germline ends. The CDR3 sequence is CASSLAGGSNEQFF. The CDR3 region has the DNA TGCGCCAGCAGCTTGGCGGGGGGCTCCAATGAGCAGTTCTTC.

V gene TRBV7-9 combines with J gene TRBJ2-7; D is uncertain. Germline loops: CDR1 SEHNR, CDR2 FQNEAQ (reference sequence). The CDR3 has 14 amino acids. Trimming took off 4 bases at V and 3 bases at J, with 13 bases between the two ends. The CDR3 reads CASSSSGPVYEQYF. CDR3 nucleotides: TGTGCCAGCAGCTCTTCTGGCCCAGTCTACGAGCAGTACTTC.

This sequence joins TRBV6-1 and TRBJ1-1; 7 bases are shared with TRBD1. CDR1 and CDR2 from the germline V gene are MNHNS and SASEGT. V shed 6 bases and J 8 bases; nucleotides not matched to a gene: 6. The CDR3 sequence is 12 residues long. For the CDR3, the DNA is TGTGCCAGCAGGGGGACAGCTAGAGAAGCTTTCTTT. Protein product: CASRGTAREAFF.

This rearrangement joins TRBV4-1 to TRBJ1-4; no definite D call. Germline lookup yields CDR1 MGHRA and CDR2 YSYEKL. The CDR3 spans 15 residues. Trimming shortened V by 3 bases and J by 5 bases, and 13 bases separated the two germline ends. In DNA, the CDR3 is TGCGCCAGCAGCCAGCAGGTACAGCTCAATGAAAAACTGTTTTTT. Protein: CASSQQVQLNEKLFF.

This chain uses TRBV30 with TRBJ2-3; D is undetermined. V was cut by 6 bases and J by 1 base, with 14 bases left in between. The CDR3 runs 14 residues. From germline, CDR1 is GTSNPN and CDR2 SVGIG (reference sequence). CDR3 sequence reads: CACQRVRRTDTQYF. The CDR3 coding sequence is TGTGCCTGCCAGCGAGTCCGGCGCACAGATACGCAGTATTTT.